The T cell receptor beta chain described here comes from a study of control samples from healthy donors and cancer patients (dated by TCRdb to 2018 to 2021). The CDR3 starts with the cysteine, ends with the phenylalanine, and has 14 residues. Just CDR3 DNA is preserved here, 42 bases in frame from base 1. V loses 4 bases, J loses 5 bases, and the germline ends lie 13 bases apart. The CDR1 and CDR2 encoded by the germline V gene are SGDLS and YYNGEE. The receptor library was made with the immunoSEQ multiplex PCR assay. The clones in this table, taken by TCRdb from immuneACCESS, are in-frame only. Not every clone is retained; where verified, under half of the shortfall comes from an unresolved V gene, and the cause of the rest is unknown. This sample is represented by approximately 110,000 clones; 90% of them were singletons. About 4.2% of the sample belongs to the ten largest clones. A note on this clone: What antigen it recognizes has not been identified. No much larger clonotype is one base removed from it; base qualities were not supplied.

Material: blood. The chain joins TRBV9 to TRBJ1-3; confidence is insufficient to name the D gene. This TCR was sampled from a human donor in good health. The donor label of this sample is uncertain. In nucleotide form, the sequence is TGTGCCAGCAGCCCCCAGACAAGCAGAAACACCATATATTTT. Its protein is CASSPQTSRNTIYF.